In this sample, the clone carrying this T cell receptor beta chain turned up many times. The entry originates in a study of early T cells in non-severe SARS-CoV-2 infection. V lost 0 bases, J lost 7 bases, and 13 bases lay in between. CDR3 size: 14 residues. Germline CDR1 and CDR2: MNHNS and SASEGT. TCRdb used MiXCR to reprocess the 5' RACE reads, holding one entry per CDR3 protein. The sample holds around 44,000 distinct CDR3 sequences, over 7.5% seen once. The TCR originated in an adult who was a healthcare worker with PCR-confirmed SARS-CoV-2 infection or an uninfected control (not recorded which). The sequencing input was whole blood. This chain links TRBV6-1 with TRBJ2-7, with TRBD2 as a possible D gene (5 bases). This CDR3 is CASSEASRVGEQYF. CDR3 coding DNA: TGTGCCAGCAGTGAAGCCTCGAGGGTTGGGGAGCAGTACTTC.